A selection of T cell receptor beta chains follows, all from one sample in a study of blood T cell repertoires in COVID-19. The method was immunoSEQ multiplex PCR; TCRdb's version includes in-frame clones alone and lacks a portion of them. The sample yields 150,000 to 200,000 clones, about four fifths seen once. The source material was PBMCs or T cells enriched from blood (not recorded which). Receptors were obtained from a woman aged 55-70 years who had recovered from COVID-19. Each CDR3 is given with its conserved first and last residue. The D gene is left open where the match is weak.

D gene	V gene	J gene	CDR3 DNA	CDR3 protein
.	TRBV6-1	TRBJ1-2	TGTGCCAGCAGTGAAAGTTTGTCTCAGGGTAACTATGGCTACACCTTC	CASSESLSQGNYGYTF
.	TRBV5-8	TRBJ2-1	TGTGCCAGCAGCTTTGGCCTTGGGACTGGCCGAGGCGATGAGCAGTTCTTC	CASSFGLGTGRGDEQFF
TRBD1	TRBV27	TRBJ1-1	TGTGCCAGCAGGGATCGACAGGGGATCAGGGCTGAAGCTTTCTTT	CASRDRQGIRAEAFF
.	TRBV27	TRBJ1-1	TGTGCCAGCAGTTCCACAGGGTGGCCTGAAGCTTTCTTT	CASSSTGWPEAFF
.	TRBV5-1	TRBJ1-1	TGCGCCAGCAGCTTGGACAGGATGGTGAACACTGAAGCTTTCTTT	CASSLDRMVNTEAFF
TRBD1	TRBV9	TRBJ2-7	TGTGCCAGCAGCGTAGCCGGGACAGGGTTTTACGAGCAGTACTTC	CASSVAGTGFYEQYF
.	TRBV12-5	TRBJ1-3	TGTGCTAGTGGTATACGCTCGGGGGTAGCTGGAAACACCATATATTTT	CASGIRSGVAGNTIYF
TRBD2	TRBV7-2	TRBJ2-2	TGTGCCAGCAGCTTAGGACTAGCGGGGGCTGCGAACACCGGGGAGCTGTTTTTT	CASSLGLAGAANTGELFF
TRBD2	TRBV11-3	TRBJ2-4	TGTGCCAGCAGCCCGGGGACGGGGGGACTAGCCAAAAACATTCAGTACTTC	CASSPGTGGLAKNIQYF
TRBD2	TRBV5-1	TRBJ2-2	TGCGCCAGCAGCTCTTGGGGACTAGCGGACGGGGAGCTGTTTTTT	CASSSWGLADGELFF
.	TRBV29-1	TRBJ2-6	TGCAGCGTCTACTCTGGGGCCAACGTCCTGACTTTC	CSVYSGANVLTF
TRBD1	TRBV6-5	TRBJ2-1	TGTGCCAGCAGTTCCACAGGGGTACACAATGAGCAGTTCTTC	CASSSTGVHNEQFF